These 7 T cell receptor beta chains were sequenced from one sample in a study of spatial heterogeneity in lung cancer. Regarding the study as a whole: Tumoral mutation counts were tracked by counts of expanded intratumoral alpha and beta TCRs.

Time point defined: sample taken at primary tumor resection. No antigen is known for these receptors. TCRdb recomputed calls from the 5' RACE reads with MiXCR, one row per CDR3 protein. The sample has about 9,200 distinct CDR3 sequences; roughly 8.1% are singletons. The sample was lung tumor tissue, taken at surgery. Receptors were obtained from a male donor with early-stage non-small cell lung cancer.

The CDR3, as DNA: TGTGCCAGCAGCCAAGGACAGGCGACGCCCCAGCATTTT. Amino acids: CASSQGQATPQHF. The chain joins TRBV14 to TRBJ1-5; a possible D gene is TRBD1 (6 bases). V lost 1 base and J 9 bases, leaving 10 bases between the germline ends. CDR3 size: 13 residues. Germline V gives CDR1 SGHDN, CDR2 FVKESK.

The sample holds many counts of this clonotype. The V call is TRBV10-3, the J call TRBJ2-3; 8 nucleotides agree with TRBD1. This CDR3 spans 13 amino acids. The V and J ends lost 10 bases and 6 bases, in that order; junction bases with no gene match: 9. Germline CDR1 reads ENHRY; CDR2 reads SYGVKD. CDR3 coding DNA: TGTGCCACCAGGGGGCAGGCCGCCGATACGCAGTATTTT. As protein: CATRGQAADTQYF.

This clonotype was observed at least ten times. The V and J genes are TRBV19 and TRBJ1-5, with 9 bases lining up with TRBD1. The CDR3 extends over 15 amino acids. Germline V CDR1 and CDR2: LNHDA, SQIVND (reference sequence). The V segment lost 5 bases and the J segment 5 bases; nucleotides outside the gene matches: 7. The DNA of the CDR3 is TGTGCCAGTAGTCCTCGGGACAGGGAGGATCAGCCCCAGCATTTT. Residues: CASSPRDREDQPQHF. Supplemented by reference TRBV19 and TRBJ1-5, the full variable domain reads DGGITQSPKYLFRKEGQNVTLSCEQNLNHDAMYWYRQDPGQGLRLIYYSQIVNDFQKGDIAEGYSVSREKKESFPLTVTSAQKNPTAFYLCASSPRDREDQPQHFGDGTRLSIL.

This clonotype occurred many times. The chain has TRBV18 and TRBJ2-1; D remains unclear. V gave up 5 bases and J gave up 2 bases, with 10 bases separating them. There are 14 residues in the CDR3. Per the germline V gene, CDR1 is KGHSH and CDR2 is LQKENI. CDR3 residues: CASSGPPAYNEQFF. The CDR3 DNA reads TGTGCCAGCTCAGGTCCCCCAGCCTACAATGAGCAGTTCTTC.

Many counts were recorded for this clonotype. The rearrangement joins TRBV5-4 to TRBJ1-2; D call uncertain. Trimming stripped 0 bases from V and 6 bases from J, with 12 bases between. Germline CDR1 SGHNT, CDR2 YYREEE (reference sequence). The CDR3 consists of 14 residues. The CDR3 region has the DNA TGTGCCAGCAGCTTGGGCGGGAATAGGGATGGCTACACCTTC. Protein: CASSLGGNRDGYTF.

This clonotype has at least ten counts. The rearrangement uses TRBV20-1 and TRBJ2-3; TRBD2 is a possible D gene (6 bases). Trimming pared 3 bases from V and 0 bases from J, leaving 13 bases between. The CDR3 contains 15 residues. CDR1 is DFQATT and CDR2 is SNEGSKA in the germline V gene (reference sequence). This CDR3 is CSARGGRISTDTQYF. DNA of the CDR3: TGCAGTGCTAGGGGGGGACGGATCAGCACAGATACGCAGTATTTT.

The chain employs TRBV20-1 and TRBJ2-1; 7 bases are a match to TRBD2. In germline, CDR1 is DFQATT, CDR2 SNEGSKA (reference sequence). The trim removed 3 bases at V and 4 bases at J, leaving 9 bases unmatched. This CDR3 region has 15 residues. In DNA form, the CDR3 reads TGCAGTGCTAGCAACCCGGGAGGCCTATACAATGAGCAGTTCTTC. Its protein is CSASNPGGLYNEQFF.